The source of this TCR beta chain is a study of blood T cells in healthy people across ages (dated by TCRdb to the mid-2010s). Notes on the research overall: Template switching captured roughly one uniquely barcoded TCR beta cDNA molecule per two T cells in model experiments. To track age-related changes in TCR beta repertoire diversity, the study relied on deep sequencing normalized with unique cDNA molecular identifiers. Four age groups were formed from the donors: young (average roughly 16 years), middle-aged (approximately 40), aged (under 70) and long-lived (roughly 81). Donors of different ages were randomly distributed across sequencing lanes to avoid experimental bias. Using the same blood draw, the study looked at two additional independent replicas of 1 million unique cDNA reads for two donors, one aged 18 to 30 and the other aged 80 or older.

Systemically healthy Caucasian individuals from Russia, 35 to 50 in total and aged roughly 6 to 100 years, were included as donors. Each donor gave approximately 9.3 milliliters of peripheral blood, collected into EDTA-treated Vacutainer tubes. Ficoll-Paque density-gradient centrifugation was used to isolate PBMCs, with at least 6.5 million per sample. Total RNA, at least 6 micrograms per sample, was extracted from PBMCs with Trizol reagent. The percentages of naive CD45RAhigh/CD27high T cells were determined by flow cytometry on a PBMC aliquot from every donor. The library came from 5' RACE. The sequencing machine was an Illumina HiSeq 2500. A second roughly 7 to 12 cycle PCR used a sample-barcoded 5' primer and a J-beta primer mix. Each TCR beta cDNA molecule received a unique molecular identifier from a template-switch 5' adaptor carrying 12 random nucleotides. Each sample yielded at least 2.5 million CDR3-containing paired-end reads. All of the RNA was converted into first-strand cDNA using the Mint cDNA synthesis kit, with a TRBC-specific oligonucleotide serving as the primer. All cDNA was treated with uracil-DNA glycosylase and then went through a first 18-cycle PCR with the universal primers M1SS and BC2_uni_R. In the source study's methods: Normalization of each sample was performed by random selection of 1 million high-quality reads, each carrying a distinct molecular identifier. Reads sharing molecular identifiers were discarded rather than binned into consensus sequences. MiTCR, set to a Q25 quality threshold and the strictest error-elimination algorithm, was used for CDR3 identification, clonotype clustering and error correction. A nonparametric unseen species model using Euler transformation provided a lower-bound estimate of total TCR beta diversity. TCRdb ran its own pipeline on the public reads, namely fastp trimming at Q25 and MiXCR clone calling, and kept in-frame beta chains. Rows matching on CDR3 protein sequence are summarized as one entry with the most common DNA and genes. None of the V and J calls come from the authors' own analysis; TCRdb made them. In all, the sample holds fewer than 900,000 distinct CDR3 sequences, and approximately 43% of those were seen once. Of the sample, 20% to 25% falls within the top ten clones.

This clonotype has a handful of counts. The antigen it recognizes is unknown. No base-level quality is on record; no much larger clone is a single base apart. The investigation overall reported the following: As age increased, observed TCR beta diversity per million T cells dropped in a roughly linear way, and a significant reduction was already evident by age 40. There was a strong correlation between observed TCR beta diversity and the percentage of naive T cells measured by flow cytometry. Estimates of total diversity based on one million sequenced T cells were considered lower bounds and underestimates. Because donor CMV infection status was unknown, age-related changes in expanded clonotypes were potentially confounded. The long-lived group showed more naive CD4+ T cells, fewer expanded clones and increased TCR diversity than the aged group, suggesting age selection. Bulk unsorted PBMC profiling prevented conclusive comparison of naive and antigen-experienced compartments.

The source is a woman aged 55-70 years in good health. Sample: blood.

The nucleotide sequence is given as TGTGCCAGCAGCTTGGACAGTCGTGAGGGCTACACCTTC. This codes for CASSLDSREGYTF. The chain joins TRBV7-9 to TRBJ1-2; a tentative D call is TRBD1 (6 bases match). V and J lose 3 bases and 8 bases, and a span of 13 bases separates them. Based on the germline V gene (reference sequence), the CDR1 and CDR2 sequences are SEHNR and FQNEAQ. The cysteine opens and the phenylalanine closes a CDR3 of 13 amino acids. The entry retains the CDR3 DNA only, 39 bases that are in frame from base 1. The full variable domain, with segments outside the CDR3 supplied by the reference TRBV7-9 and TRBJ1-2 proteins, appears as DTGVSQNPRHKITKRGQNVTFRCDPISEHNRLYWYRQTLGQGPEFLTYFQNEAQLEKSRLLSDRFSAERPKGSFSTLEIQRTEQGDSAMYLCASSLDSREGYTFGSGTRLTVV.